Following are 7 T cell receptor beta chains from one sample sequenced in a study of T cells after yellow fever vaccination. TCRdb analysed the 5' RACE reads with MiXCR anew, one entry per CDR3 protein. The table lists 500,000 to 650,000 distinct CDR3 sequences, roughly 14% of them singletons, with more than 12% in the top ten. The sequences come from PBMCs, collected on the day of the yellow fever booster vaccination. The receptors come from a man in his thirties or forties who received the YFV17D yellow fever vaccine.

This clonotype was observed a handful of times. The chain links TRBV6-2 or TRBV6-3 to TRBJ2-2, with TRBD2 matching 13 bases. The germline V gene encodes CDR1 MNHEY and CDR2 SVGEGT. With V trimmed by 10 bases and J by 0 bases, 5 bases remained unmatched. The length of the CDR3 is 16 residues. CDR3: CATGTSGTSNTGELFF. CDR3 in DNA: TGTGCCACCGGGACTAGCGGGACCTCGAACACCGGGGAGCTGTTTTTT.

This clonotype occurred many times. This chain joins TRBV4-3 and TRBJ2-3; D is unresolved. V lost 4 bases and J 6 bases, leaving 8 bases between the germline ends. Germline V gene data show CDR1 as LGHNA and CDR2 as YSLEER. This CDR3 region has 12 residues. The CDR3: CASSLGWDTQYF. Here the CDR3 DNA reads TGCGCCAGCAGCCTGGGCTGGGATACGCAGTATTTT.

This clonotype has just a few counts. This chain connects TRBV25-1 to TRBJ1-5; D is perhaps TRBD1 (6 bases). Germline CDR1 and CDR2: MGHDK and SYGVNS. The CDR3 is 13 residues long. Deletions cut 8 bases from V and 8 bases from J, with 16 bases between. CDR3 sequence (DNA): TGTGCCAGCCAAGCGGACAGCTGGGAGCCCCAGCATTTT. Translation: CASQADSWEPQHF.

In its sample, this clonotype was seen a few times. The V gene is TRBV14, the J gene TRBJ2-7, with TRBD2 identical over 8 bases. Germline V gives CDR1 SGHDN, CDR2 FVKESK. J was trimmed by 3 bases and V by 4 bases; bases with no gene match: 8. CDR3 length equals 15 residues. CDR3 DNA sequence: TGTGCCAGCAGCCGATATAAGCGGGAGAGCTACGAGCAGTACTTC. Amino acids: CASSRYKRESYEQYF.

The V call is TRBV3-1, the J call TRBJ1-1; maybe TRBD1 (5 bases). Germline CDR1 and CDR2: LGHDT and YNNKEL (reference sequence). This CDR3 comprises 13 residues. The V and J ends lost 8 bases and 0 bases respectively, with 10 bases between them. CDR3 sequence reads: CASLGVVNTEAFF. CDR3 coding DNA: TGTGCCAGCCTGGGGGTGGTGAACACTGAAGCTTTCTTT.

This chain links TRBV27 with TRBJ1-2; TRBD1 matches 10 bases. Germline V lookup: CDR1 MNHEY, CDR2 SMNVEV (reference sequence). This CDR3 is built from 14 residues. The junction had 10 bases not matched to a gene; V was cut back by 7 bases and J by 8 bases. In DNA form, the CDR3 reads TGTGCCAGCACCAAAACCGGGACAGGGGTAGGCTACACCTTC. It translates to CASTKTGTGVGYTF.

The V call is TRBV11-2, the J call TRBJ2-5; 8 bases line up with TRBD2. The germline V gene has CDR1 SGHAT and CDR2 FQNNGV. Losses at the gene ends were 4 bases for V and 3 bases for J; bases not matched to a gene: 7. The CDR3 extends over 15 amino acids. CDR3 residues: CASSSSGRREETQYF. The CDR3 DNA reads as TGTGCCAGCAGCTCCAGCGGGAGAAGAGAAGAGACCCAGTACTTC.